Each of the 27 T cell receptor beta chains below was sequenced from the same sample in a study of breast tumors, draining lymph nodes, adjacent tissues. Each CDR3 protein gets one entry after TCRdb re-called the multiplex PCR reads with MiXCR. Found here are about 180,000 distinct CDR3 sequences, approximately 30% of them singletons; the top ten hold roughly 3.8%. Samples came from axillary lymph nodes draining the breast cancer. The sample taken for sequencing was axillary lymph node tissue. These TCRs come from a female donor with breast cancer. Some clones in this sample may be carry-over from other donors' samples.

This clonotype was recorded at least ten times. CDR3 DNA: TGTGCCAGCAGCTCTCCCGGACAGGGGGCCTACGAGCAGTACTTC. Translating gives CASSSPGQGAYEQYF. V is TRBV7-8 and J is TRBJ2-7; 10 bases agree with TRBD1. The V segment lost 4 bases and the J segment 2 bases; nucleotides outside the gene matches: 5. This CDR3 region has 15 residues. The germline CDR1 and CDR2 sequences are SGHVS and FQNEAQ.

This CDR3 is CASSRRRGNSGNTIYF. CDR3 sequence (DNA): TGTGCCAGCAGCCGTCGCAGGGGAAATTCTGGAAACACCATATATTTT. This chain connects TRBV6-1 to TRBJ1-3; TRBD1 might be the D (6 bases). The CDR3 is 16 amino acids. Germline assignment: CDR1 MNHNS and CDR2 SASEGT. Trimming removed 6 bases at V and 1 base at J, with 16 bases between.

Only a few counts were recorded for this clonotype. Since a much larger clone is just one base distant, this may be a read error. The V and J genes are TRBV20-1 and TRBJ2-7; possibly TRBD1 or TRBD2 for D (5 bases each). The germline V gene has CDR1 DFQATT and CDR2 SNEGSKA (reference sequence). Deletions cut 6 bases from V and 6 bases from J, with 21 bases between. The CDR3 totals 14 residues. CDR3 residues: CSATGGKGPSEQYF. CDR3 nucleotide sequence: TGCAGTGCCACAGGAGGAAAGGGGCCCTCCGAGCAGTACTTC.

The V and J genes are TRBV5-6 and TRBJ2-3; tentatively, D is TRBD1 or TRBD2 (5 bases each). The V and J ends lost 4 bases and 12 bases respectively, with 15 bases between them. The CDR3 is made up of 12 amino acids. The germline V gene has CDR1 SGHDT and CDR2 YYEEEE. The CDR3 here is CASSGGTGFQYF. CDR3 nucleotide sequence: TGTGCCAGCAGCGGTGGGACGGGGTTCCAGTATTTT.

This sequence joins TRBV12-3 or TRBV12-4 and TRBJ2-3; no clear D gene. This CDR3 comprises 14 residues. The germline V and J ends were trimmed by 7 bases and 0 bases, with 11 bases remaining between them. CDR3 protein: CASTTQISTDTQYF. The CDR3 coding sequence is TGTGCCAGCACCACCCAGATAAGCACAGATACGCAGTATTTT.

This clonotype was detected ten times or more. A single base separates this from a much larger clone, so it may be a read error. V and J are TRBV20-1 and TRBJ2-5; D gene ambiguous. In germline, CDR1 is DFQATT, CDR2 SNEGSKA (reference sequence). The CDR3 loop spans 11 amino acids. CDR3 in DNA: TGCAGTGCACGGAGCCAAGAGACCCAGTCCTTC. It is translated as CSARSQETQSF.

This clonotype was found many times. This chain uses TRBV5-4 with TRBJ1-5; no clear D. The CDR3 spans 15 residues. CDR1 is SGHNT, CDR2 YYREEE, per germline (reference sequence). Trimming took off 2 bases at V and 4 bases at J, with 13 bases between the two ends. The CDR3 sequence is CASSLGREPNQPQHF. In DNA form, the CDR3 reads TGTGCCAGCAGCTTAGGCCGGGAGCCTAATCAGCCCCAGCATTTT.

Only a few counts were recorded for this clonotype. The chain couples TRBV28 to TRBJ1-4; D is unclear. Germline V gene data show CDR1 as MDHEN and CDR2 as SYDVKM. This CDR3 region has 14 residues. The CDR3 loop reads CASTERRVDEKLFF. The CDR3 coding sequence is TGTGCTAGTACCGAACGACGGGTGGATGAAAAACTGTTTTTT.

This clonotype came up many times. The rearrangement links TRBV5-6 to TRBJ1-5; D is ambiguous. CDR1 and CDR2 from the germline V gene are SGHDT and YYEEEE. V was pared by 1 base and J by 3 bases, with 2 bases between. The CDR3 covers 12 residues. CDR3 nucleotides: TGTGCCAGCAGCTTGTTCAATCAGCCCCAGCATTTT. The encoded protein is CASSLFNQPQHF.

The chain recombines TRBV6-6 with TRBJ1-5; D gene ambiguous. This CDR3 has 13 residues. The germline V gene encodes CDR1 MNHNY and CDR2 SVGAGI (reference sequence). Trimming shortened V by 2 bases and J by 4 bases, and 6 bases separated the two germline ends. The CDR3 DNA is TGTGCCAGCAGTTACGGTCTTAATCAGCCCCAGCATTTT. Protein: CASSYGLNQPQHF.

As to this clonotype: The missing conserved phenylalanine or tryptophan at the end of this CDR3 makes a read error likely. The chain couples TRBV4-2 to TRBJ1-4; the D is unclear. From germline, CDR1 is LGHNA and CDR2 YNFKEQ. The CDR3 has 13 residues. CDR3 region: CASGQAVGEKLFS. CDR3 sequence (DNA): TGTGCCAGCGGCCAAGCAGTGGGGGAAAAACTGTTTTCT.

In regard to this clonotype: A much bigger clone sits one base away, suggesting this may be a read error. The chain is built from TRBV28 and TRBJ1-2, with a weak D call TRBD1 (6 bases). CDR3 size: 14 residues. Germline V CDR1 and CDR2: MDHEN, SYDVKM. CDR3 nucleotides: TGTGCCAGCAGGCCTCAGGGGTCCCACTATGACTACACCTTC. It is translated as CASRPQGSHYDYTF.

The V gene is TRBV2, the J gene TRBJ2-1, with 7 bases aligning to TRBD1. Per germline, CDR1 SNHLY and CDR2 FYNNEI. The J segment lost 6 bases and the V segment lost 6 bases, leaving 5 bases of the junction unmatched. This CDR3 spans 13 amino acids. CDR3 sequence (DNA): TGTGCCAGCAGGGACAGGTTATCCAATGAGCAGTTCTTC. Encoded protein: CASRDRLSNEQFF.

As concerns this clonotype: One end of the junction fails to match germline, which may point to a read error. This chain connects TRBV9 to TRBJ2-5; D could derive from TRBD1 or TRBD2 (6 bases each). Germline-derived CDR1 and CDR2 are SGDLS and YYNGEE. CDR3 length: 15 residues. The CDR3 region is CAISVVGGHLETQYF. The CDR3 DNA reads TGTGCCATCAGCGTAGTGGGGGGCCACCTGGAGACCCAGTACTTC.

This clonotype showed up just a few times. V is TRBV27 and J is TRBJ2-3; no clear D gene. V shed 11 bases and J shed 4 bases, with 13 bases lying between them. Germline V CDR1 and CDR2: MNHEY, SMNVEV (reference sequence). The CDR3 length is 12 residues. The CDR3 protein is CARSETADTQYF. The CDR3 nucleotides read TGTGCCCGCTCGGAGACCGCAGATACGCAGTATTTT.

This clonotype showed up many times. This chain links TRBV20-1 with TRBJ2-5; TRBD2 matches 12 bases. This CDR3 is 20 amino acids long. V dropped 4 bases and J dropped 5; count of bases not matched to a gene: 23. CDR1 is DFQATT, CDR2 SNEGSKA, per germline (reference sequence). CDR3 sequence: CSAITITGGLAGTSAETQYF. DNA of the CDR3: TGCAGTGCTATCACGATCACGGGAGGACTAGCGGGAACTTCGGCGGAGACCCAGTACTTC.

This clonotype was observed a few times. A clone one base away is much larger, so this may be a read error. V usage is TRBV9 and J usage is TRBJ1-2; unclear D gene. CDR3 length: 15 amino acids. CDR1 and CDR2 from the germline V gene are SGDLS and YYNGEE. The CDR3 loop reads CASSVGTELRNGSTF. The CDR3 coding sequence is TGTGCCAGCAGCGTAGGAACAGAGTTACGGAATGGCTCCACCTTC.

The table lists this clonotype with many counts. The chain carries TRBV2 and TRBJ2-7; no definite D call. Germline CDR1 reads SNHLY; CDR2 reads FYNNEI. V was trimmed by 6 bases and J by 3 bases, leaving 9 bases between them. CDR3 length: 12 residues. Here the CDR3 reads CASSAQNYEQYF. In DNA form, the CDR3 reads TGTGCCAGCAGCGCACAGAACTACGAGCAGTACTTC.

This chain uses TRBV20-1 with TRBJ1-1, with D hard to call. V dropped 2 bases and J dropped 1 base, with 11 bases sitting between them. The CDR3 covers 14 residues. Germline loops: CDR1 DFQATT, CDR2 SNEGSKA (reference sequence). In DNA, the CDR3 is TGCAGTGCTAGAAGCGATTGGGGGAACACTGAAGCTTTCTTT. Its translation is CSARSDWGNTEAFF.

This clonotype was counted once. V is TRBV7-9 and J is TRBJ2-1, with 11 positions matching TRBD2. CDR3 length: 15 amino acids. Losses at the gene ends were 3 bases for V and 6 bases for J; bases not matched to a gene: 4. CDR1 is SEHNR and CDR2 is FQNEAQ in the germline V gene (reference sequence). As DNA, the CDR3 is TGTGCCAGCAGCTTTACTAGCGGGGGACTCAATGAGCAGTTCTTC. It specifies CASSFTSGGLNEQFF.

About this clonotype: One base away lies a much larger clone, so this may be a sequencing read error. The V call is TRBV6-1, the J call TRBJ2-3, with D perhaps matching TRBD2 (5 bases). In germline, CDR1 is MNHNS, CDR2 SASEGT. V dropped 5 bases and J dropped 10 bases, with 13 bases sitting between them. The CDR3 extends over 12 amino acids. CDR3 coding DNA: TGTGCCAGCAGTTACTCGGACTGGGCGCAGTATTTT. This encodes CASSYSDWAQYF.

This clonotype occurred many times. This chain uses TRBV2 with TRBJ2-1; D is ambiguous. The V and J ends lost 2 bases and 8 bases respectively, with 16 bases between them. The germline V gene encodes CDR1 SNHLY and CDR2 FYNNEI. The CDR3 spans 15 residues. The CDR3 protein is CASSEQEIYNDEQFF. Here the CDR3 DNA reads TGTGCCAGCAGTGAACAGGAGATCTACAATGATGAGCAGTTCTTC. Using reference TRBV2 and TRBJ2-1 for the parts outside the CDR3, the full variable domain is EPEVTQTPSHQVTQMGQEVILRCVPISNHLYFYWYRQILGQKVEFLVSFYNNEISEKSEIFDDQFSVERPDGSNFTLKIRSTKLEDSAMYFCASSEQEIYNDEQFFGPGTRLTVL.

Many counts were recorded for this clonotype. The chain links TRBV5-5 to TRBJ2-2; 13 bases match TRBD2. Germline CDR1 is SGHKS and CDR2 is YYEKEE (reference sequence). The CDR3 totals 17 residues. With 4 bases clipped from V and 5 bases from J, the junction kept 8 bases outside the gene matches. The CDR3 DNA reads TGTGCCAGCAGCCCCGGACTAGCGGGAGTGTGGACCGGGGAGCTGTTTTTT. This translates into CASSPGLAGVWTGELFF.

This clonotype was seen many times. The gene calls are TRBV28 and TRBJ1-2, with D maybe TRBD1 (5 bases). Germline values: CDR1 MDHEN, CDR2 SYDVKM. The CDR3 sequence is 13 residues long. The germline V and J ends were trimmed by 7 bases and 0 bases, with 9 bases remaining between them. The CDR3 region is CASNGGTNYGYTF. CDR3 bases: TGTGCCAGCAACGGGGGGACTAACTATGGCTACACCTTC.

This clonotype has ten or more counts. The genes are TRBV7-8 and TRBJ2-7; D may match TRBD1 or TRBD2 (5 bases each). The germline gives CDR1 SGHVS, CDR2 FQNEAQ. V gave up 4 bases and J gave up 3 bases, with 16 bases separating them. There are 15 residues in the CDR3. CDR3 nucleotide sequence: TGTGCCAGCAGCTCCCGGACACGGACTTTCTACGAGCAGTACTTC. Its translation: CASSSRTRTFYEQYF.

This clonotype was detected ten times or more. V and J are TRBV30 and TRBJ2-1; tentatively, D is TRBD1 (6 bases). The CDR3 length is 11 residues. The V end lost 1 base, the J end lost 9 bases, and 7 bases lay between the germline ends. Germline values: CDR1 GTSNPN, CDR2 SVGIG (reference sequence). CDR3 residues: CAWSEGVEQFF. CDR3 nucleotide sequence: TGTGCCTGGAGTGAGGGGGTTGAGCAGTTCTTC.

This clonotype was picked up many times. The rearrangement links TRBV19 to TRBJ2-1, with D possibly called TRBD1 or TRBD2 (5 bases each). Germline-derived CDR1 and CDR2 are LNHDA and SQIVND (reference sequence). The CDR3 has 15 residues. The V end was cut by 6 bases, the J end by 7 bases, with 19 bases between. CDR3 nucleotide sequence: TGTGCCAGTAGACTCTCCGGGACCCCACCAAATGAGCAGTTCTTC. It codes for CASRLSGTPPNEQFF.